The clone carrying this TCR beta chain was detected ten times or more. The germline gives CDR1 SEHNR, CDR2 FQNEAQ (reference sequence). V shed 5 bases and J 3 bases; nucleotides not matched to a gene: 6. The CDR3 is made up of 15 amino acids. This sample stems from a study of blood T cell repertoires in COVID-19. On the study more broadly: COVID-19 samples from acute and convalescent phases originated in the United States, Italy and Spain. T cells, B-cell-depleted T cells, or PBMCs provided the cDNA or gDNA that served as material.

Among Cohort 3 donors, those recovered had two negative PCRs, clearance, or symptom resolution. Original handling: The assay estimated nucleated cells by amplifying reference gene primers. Here immunoSEQ multiplex PCR was the method, and the copy in TCRdb shows in-frame clones only, minus some. The V and J calls and clone size are taken from that table; D and trimming were inferred from the DNA. The table includes 150,000 to 200,000 clones, 70% to 80% detected once. Sequenced material: PBMCs or T cells enriched from blood (not recorded which). This TCR derives from a woman between 45 and 60 years old who had recovered from COVID-19. The J gene is TRBJ1-1, the V gene TRBV7-9; 10 bases map to TRBD1. CDR3 sequence (DNA): TGTGCCAGCAGCGGGACAGGGGACGCGGACACTGAAGCTTTCTTT. This translates into CASSGTGDADTEAFF.